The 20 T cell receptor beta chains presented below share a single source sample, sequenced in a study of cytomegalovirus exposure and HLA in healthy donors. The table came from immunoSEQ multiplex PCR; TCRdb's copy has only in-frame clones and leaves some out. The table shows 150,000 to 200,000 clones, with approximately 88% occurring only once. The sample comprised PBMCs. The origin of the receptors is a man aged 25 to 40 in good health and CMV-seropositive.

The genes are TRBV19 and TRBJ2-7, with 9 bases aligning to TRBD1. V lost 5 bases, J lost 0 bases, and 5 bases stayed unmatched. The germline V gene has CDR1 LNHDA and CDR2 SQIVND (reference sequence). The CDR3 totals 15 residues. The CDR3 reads CASSLQGATSYEQYF. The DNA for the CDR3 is TGTGCCAGTAGTCTACAGGGGGCGACCTCCTACGAGCAGTACTTC.

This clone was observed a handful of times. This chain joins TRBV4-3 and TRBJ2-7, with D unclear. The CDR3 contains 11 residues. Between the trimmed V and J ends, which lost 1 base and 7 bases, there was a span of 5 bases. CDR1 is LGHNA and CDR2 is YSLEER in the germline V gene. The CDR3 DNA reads TGCGCCAGCAGCCAAGGAACAGAGCAGTACTTC. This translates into CASSQGTEQYF.

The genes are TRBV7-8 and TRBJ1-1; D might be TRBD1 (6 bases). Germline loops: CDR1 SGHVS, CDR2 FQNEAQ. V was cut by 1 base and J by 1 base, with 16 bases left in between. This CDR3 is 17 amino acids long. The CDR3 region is CASSLVWGRQANTEAFF. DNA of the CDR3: TGTGCCAGCAGCTTAGTGTGGGGTAGACAGGCGAACACTGAAGCTTTCTTT.

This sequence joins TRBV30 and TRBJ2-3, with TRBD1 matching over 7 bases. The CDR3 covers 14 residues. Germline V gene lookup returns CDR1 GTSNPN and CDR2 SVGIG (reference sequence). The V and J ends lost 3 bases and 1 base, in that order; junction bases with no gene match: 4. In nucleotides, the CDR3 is TGTGCCTGGAGCCGCCAGGGGGGCACAGATACGCAGTATTTT. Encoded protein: CAWSRQGGTDTQYF.

The DNA of the CDR3 is TGTGCCAGCAGCTTCAGTAGAGCGGGGGGGTCCTACGAGCAGTACTTC. Its translation: CASSFSRAGGSYEQYF. The gene calls are TRBV7-2 and TRBJ2-7; the match to TRBD2 covers 10 bases. The germline gives CDR1 SGHTA, CDR2 FQGNSA. The CDR3 is 16 amino acids. V was clipped by 3 bases and J by 1 base; unmatched bases: 6.

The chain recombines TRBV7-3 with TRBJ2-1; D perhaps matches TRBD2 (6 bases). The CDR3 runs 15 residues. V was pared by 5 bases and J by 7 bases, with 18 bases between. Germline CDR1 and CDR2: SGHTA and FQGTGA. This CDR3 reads CASSPSTGAGNEQFF. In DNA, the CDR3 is TGTGCCAGCAGCCCGTCGACTGGGGCGGGGAATGAGCAGTTCTTC.

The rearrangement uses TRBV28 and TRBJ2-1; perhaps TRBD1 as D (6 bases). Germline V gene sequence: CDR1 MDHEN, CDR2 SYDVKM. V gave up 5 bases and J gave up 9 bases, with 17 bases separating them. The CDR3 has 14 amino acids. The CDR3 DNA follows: TGTGCCAGCAGTCCGCCCCCCAGGGGAACTGAGCAGTTCTTC. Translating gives CASSPPPRGTEQFF. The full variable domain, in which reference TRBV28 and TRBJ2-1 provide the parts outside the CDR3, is DVKVTQSSRYLVKRTGEKVFLECVQDMDHENMFWYRQDPGLGLRLIYFSYDVKMKEKGDIPEGYSVSREKKERFSLILESASTNQTSMYLCASSPPPRGTEQFFGPGTRLTVL.

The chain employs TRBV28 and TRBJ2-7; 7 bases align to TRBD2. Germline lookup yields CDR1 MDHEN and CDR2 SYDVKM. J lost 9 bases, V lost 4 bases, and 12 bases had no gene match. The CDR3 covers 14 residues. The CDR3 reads CASSSRDYSPGQYF. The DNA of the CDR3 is TGTGCCAGCAGTTCGCGGGACTACTCACCGGGGCAGTACTTC. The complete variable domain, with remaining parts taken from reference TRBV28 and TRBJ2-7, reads DVKVTQSSRYLVKRTGEKVFLECVQDMDHENMFWYRQDPGLGLRLIYFSYDVKMKEKGDIPEGYSVSREKKERFSLILESASTNQTSMYLCASSSRDYSPGQYFGPGTRLTVT.

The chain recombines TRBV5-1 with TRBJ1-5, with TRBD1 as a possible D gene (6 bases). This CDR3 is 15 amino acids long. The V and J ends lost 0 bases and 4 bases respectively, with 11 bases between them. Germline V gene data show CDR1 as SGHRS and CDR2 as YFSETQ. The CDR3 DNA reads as TGCGCCAGCAGCTTGGGGCAGGGGCTAAATCAGCCCCAGCATTTT. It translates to CASSLGQGLNQPQHF.

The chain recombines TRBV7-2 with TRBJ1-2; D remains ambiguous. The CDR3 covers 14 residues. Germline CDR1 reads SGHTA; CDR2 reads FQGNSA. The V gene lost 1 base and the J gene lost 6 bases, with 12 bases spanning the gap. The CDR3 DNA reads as TGTGCCAGCAGCTTAGGGGCCGCGAATAATGGCTACACCTTC. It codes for CASSLGAANNGYTF.

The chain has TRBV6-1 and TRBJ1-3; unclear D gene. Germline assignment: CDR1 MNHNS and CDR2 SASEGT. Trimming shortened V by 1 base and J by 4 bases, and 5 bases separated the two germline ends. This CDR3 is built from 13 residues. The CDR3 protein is CASSEDRGNTIYF. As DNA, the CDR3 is TGTGCCAGCAGTGAAGACCGGGGAAACACCATATATTTT.

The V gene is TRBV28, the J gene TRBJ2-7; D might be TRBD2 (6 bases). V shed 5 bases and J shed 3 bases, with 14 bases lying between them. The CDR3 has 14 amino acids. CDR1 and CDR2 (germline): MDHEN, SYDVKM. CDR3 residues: CASSDLAGRYEQYF. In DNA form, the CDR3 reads TGTGCCAGCAGTGACTTGGCGGGGCGCTACGAGCAGTACTTC.

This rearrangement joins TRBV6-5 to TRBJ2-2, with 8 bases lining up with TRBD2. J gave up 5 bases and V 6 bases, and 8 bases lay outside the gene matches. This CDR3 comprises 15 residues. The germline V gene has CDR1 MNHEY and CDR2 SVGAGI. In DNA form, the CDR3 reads TGTGCCAGCAGCATAGCGGGATTAAGAACCGGGGAGCTGTTTTTT. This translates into CASSIAGLRTGELFF.

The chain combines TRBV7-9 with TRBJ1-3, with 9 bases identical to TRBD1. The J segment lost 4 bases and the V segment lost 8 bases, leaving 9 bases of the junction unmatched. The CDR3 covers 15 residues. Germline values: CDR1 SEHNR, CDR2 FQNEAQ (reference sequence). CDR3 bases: TGTGCCAGCGACCGGGACAGGGACTCCGGAAACACCATATATTTT. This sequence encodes CASDRDRDSGNTIYF.

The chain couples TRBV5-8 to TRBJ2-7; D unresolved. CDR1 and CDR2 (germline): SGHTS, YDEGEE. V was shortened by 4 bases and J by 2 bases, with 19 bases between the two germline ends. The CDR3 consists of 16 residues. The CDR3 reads CASSPGVKIPTYEQYF. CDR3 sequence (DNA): TGTGCCAGCAGCCCGGGTGTTAAAATCCCAACCTACGAGCAGTACTTC.

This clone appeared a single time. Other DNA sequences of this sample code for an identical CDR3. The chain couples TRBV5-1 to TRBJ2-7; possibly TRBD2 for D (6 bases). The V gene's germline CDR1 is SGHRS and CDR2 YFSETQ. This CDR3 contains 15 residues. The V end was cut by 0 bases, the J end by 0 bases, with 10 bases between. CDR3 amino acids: CASSLVAGSSYEQYF. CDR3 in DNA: TGCGCCAGCAGCTTGGTAGCCGGGAGCTCCTACGAGCAGTACTTC.

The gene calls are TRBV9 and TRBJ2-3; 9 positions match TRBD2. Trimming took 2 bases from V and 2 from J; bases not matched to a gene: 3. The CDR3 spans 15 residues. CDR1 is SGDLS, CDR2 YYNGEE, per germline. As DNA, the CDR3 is TGTGCCAGCAGCGTCGCGGGGGGGGTCACAGATACGCAGTATTTT. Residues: CASSVAGGVTDTQYF. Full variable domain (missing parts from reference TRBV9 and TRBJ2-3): DSGVTQTPKHLITATGQRVTLRCSPRSGDLSVYWYQQSLDQGLQFLIQYYNGEERAKGNILERFSAQQFPDLHSELNLSSLELGDSALYFCASSVAGGVTDTQYFGPGTRLTVL.

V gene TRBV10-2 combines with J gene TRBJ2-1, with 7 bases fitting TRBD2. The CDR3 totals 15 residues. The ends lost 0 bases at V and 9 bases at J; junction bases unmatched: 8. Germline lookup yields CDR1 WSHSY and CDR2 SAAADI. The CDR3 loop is CASSESGGSGSEQFF. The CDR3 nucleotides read TGCGCCAGCAGTGAGTCGGGCGGGAGTGGGAGTGAGCAGTTCTTC.

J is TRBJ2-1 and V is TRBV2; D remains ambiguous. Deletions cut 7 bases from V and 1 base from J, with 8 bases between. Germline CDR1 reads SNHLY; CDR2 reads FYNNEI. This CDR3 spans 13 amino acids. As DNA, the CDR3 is TGTGCCAGCAAGACGGAGTCCTACAATGAGCAGTTCTTC. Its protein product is CASKTESYNEQFF. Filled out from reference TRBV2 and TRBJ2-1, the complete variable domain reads EPEVTQTPSHQVTQMGQEVILRCVPISNHLYFYWYRQILGQKVEFLVSFYNNEISEKSEIFDDQFSVERPDGSNFTLKIRSTKLEDSAMYFCASKTESYNEQFFGPGTRLTVL.

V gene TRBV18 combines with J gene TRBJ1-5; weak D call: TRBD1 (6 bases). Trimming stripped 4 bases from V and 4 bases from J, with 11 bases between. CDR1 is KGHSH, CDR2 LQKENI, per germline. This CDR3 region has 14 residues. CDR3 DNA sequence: TGTGCCAGCTCACTACAGGACAGAAATCAGCCCCAGCATTTT. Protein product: CASSLQDRNQPQHF.